This T cell receptor (beta chain) was sequenced during a study of vaccination effects on CD4 cells after COVID-19 (dated by TCRdb to about 2022). Concerning the study at large: Each participant got two doses of an mRNA SARS-CoV-2 vaccine, either BNT162b2 or mRNA-1273. Altogether, roughly 10 COVID-19 convalescent patients and 4 SARS-CoV-2-naive healthy vaccine recipients made up the full study. In the study, cultures from other donors were sequenced using the Oncomine TCR Beta short-read assay on an Illumina iSeq 100. In both COVID-19 convalescent patients and infection-naive vaccine recipients, the study compared SARS-CoV-2 spike-specific CD4+ TCR repertoires from before mRNA vaccination with those from after it. Overall results and qualifications from the work: The study was limited by a small number of convalescent patients, and early post-infection timepoints were lacking. In healthy vaccine recipients, vaccine-induced clones were almost all SARS-CoV-2 mono-reactive, with only 1 of 255 cross-reactive with common cold coronaviruses. At late post-vaccination timepoints, both infection-induced and vaccine-induced clones showed marked clonal contraction, consistent with waning T cell responses.

Libraries were prepared through the immunoSEQ multiplex PCR assay. DNA from the CD4+ T cells that had been cultured and isolated underwent TCR beta CDR3 sequencing. The authors' pipeline ran thus. Non-productive TCR sequences were discarded, and reads were trimmed to the CDR3 region, with only CDR3s of 7 or more amino acids retained. Antigen-specific clonotypes were identified with the MANAFEST web app by comparing expansion in peptide wells against reference cultures. Positive clones required FDR<0.05 expansion versus reference and all other wells, odds ratio above 5, and frequency above 0.1% in two replicate wells. A clonotype was called cross-reactive if it was significantly expanded both in SARS-CoV-2 spike wells and in at least one common cold coronavirus spike condition. CDR3 similarity was assessed by Levenshtein distance with the stringdist R package, and unrooted trees were built with ape in R 3.6.1. The clones in this table, taken by TCRdb from immuneACCESS, are in-frame only. Not every clone is retained; where verified, under half of the shortfall comes from an unresolved V gene, and the cause of the rest is unknown. D and trimming were read from the DNA, whereas the V and J calls and clone size are those reported in that table. The sample profile shows 50,000 to 65,000 clones; roughly 76% of them were found once. About 2.7% of the sample lies in the top ten.

In the ViraFEST assay, PBMC were stimulated with viral peptide pools, and TCR sequencing was then used to find antigen-specific CD4+ T cell clonotypes based on their expansion. After around 11 days of culture, CD4+ T cells were isolated with the EasySep CD4+ T cell isolation kit. None of the healthy vaccine recipients had a prior SARS-CoV-2 infection, which was confirmed by nucleocapsid antibody tests that came back negative both before and after vaccination. Each well held 1.5 million to 2.5 million PBMC cultured in IMDM containing around 5% human AB serum, about 10 IU/ml IL-2 and gentamicin, along with 10 ug/ml peptides. Half of the culture medium was replaced with fresh IL-2-containing medium on days 3 and 7. Unless noted otherwise, every peptide stimulation condition was cultured in triplicate wells. PBMC were separated from whole blood using Ficoll-Paque Plus gradient centrifugation and were then either cryopreserved at -140C or used fresh. The overlapping peptide pools covered the spike proteins of SARS-CoV-2 as well as those of the common cold coronaviruses HCoV-NL63, HCoV-OC43 and HCoV-229E. The QIAamp micro DNA kit was used to extract genomic DNA from the cultured CD4+ T cells.

As for this clone: Its target antigen remains unknown. Base qualities are not at hand, and no much larger clone is one base apart.

This TCR was recovered from a human donor who received a COVID-19 vaccine. Sequencing was performed on CD4+ T cells from PBMCs cultured with HCoV-229E spike peptides, taken before COVID-19 vaccination. The cell subset or site label for this specimen denotes: HCoV-229E spike overlapping peptide pool stimulation.

At the DNA level, the sequence is TGTGCCAGCTCACCTTCCACCGGGACAGGGGGAGCTCGTGGCTACACCTTC. This codes for CASSPSTGTGGARGYTF. Rearrangement joined TRBV18 to TRBJ1-2; TRBD1 lines up with 11 middle nucleotides. V and J are trimmed by 3 bases and 7 bases, and the gene matches miss 13 bases of the junction. CDR1 and CDR2, looked up from the germline V gene, are KGHSH and LQKENI. From the cysteine up to the phenylalanine, the CDR3 has a length of 17 residues. Only the CDR3 portion is preserved as DNA: 51 bases, with reading frame beginning at the first base.